This TCR beta chain emerged from a study of regulatory T cells in long-lasting Graves disease. As for the study in general: Graves' patients, diagnosed recently, had received antithyroid drugs under 3 months.

Germline CDR1 and CDR2: LGHNA and YNFKEQ. V lost 7 bases and J lost 4; bases outside the gene matches: 3. The CDR3 sequence is 14 residues long. Combining iRepertoire HTBI primers with Arm-PCR of CDR3 regions, the authors built TCR beta libraries. Using its own MiXCR run on the multiplex PCR reads, TCRdb lists one record per CDR3 protein. The table records under 400,000 distinct CDR3 sequences, 16% of them present only once. Study outcomes and limitations: Persistent patients shared 2,741 public clonotypes among themselves. Newly diagnosed patients shared fewer, at some 900. Newly diagnosed disease favored TRBV20-1 and TRBJ2-1 over persistent disease.

This clonotype came up many times. Its cognate antigen is unknown. Time point reported: newly diagnosed GD, antithyroid drugs for less than 3 months. The TCR library was made from RNA extracted from PBMCs. EDTA tubes received around 10 milliliters of drawn peripheral blood. The same data also went into a second study, on T cells in Graves' hyperthyroidism and ophthalmopathy.

The receptor's source is a man in his forties with Graves disease. The sequencing used peripheral blood mononuclear cells (PBMCs), collected at new diagnosis, from a patient treated with antithyroid drugs. The chain combines TRBV4-2 with TRBJ2-2; the match to TRBD1 covers 10 bases. Written as DNA, the CDR3 is TGTGCCAGCAAGGGACAGGGGTTCACCGGGGAGCTGTTTTTT. Residues: CASKGQGFTGELFF.